The T cell receptor beta chain described here comes from a study of T cell responses to AZD1222 COVID-19 vaccine. Profiled with immunoSEQ multiplex PCR; TCRdb holds only in-frame clones, not every one. The sample holds about 140,000 clones, around nine tenths seen once. CDR1 is SGHDT and CDR2 is YYEEEE in the germline V gene. V was trimmed by 0 bases and J by 6 bases, leaving 6 bases between them. The CDR3 sequence is 12 residues long. Sequenced here: peripheral blood, sampled on day 0 of AZD1222 vaccination. This sequence originates from an adult in good health. The rearrangement uses TRBV5-6 and TRBJ1-2; D ambiguous. CDR3: CASSLAVNGYTF. CDR3 coding DNA: TGTGCCAGCAGCTTGGCGGTAAATGGCTACACCTTC.